These T cell receptor beta chains were read from a single sample in a study of blood T cell repertoires in COVID-19. Libraries were prepared by immunoSEQ multiplex PCR; TCRdb keeps only in-frame clonotypes and omits some of them. This table holds about 130,000 clones, approximately 78% found once. The sequenced material came from peripheral blood. All receptors come from a man aged 55 to 70 who had recovered from COVID-19. CDR3s include the opening cysteine and the closing phenylalanine or tryptophan. Each record gives: V gene, clone size, J gene, CDR3 length, CDR3 protein. Size values are once, few and many counts, or a class for expanded clones, and some rows have none.

>TRBV19|NA|TRBJ1-1|12
CASTGDWAEAFF
>TRBV4-3|NA|TRBJ1-3|15
CASSHDFNRGITIYF
>TRBV14|NA|TRBJ1-6|14
CASSQGARNSPLHF
>TRBV21-1|NA|TRBJ2-1|16
CASSRVAGRPYNEQFF
>TRBV4-3|NA|TRBJ1-5|15
CASSQVRGYNQPQHF
>TRBV2|NA|TRBJ1-1|9
CASGREAFF
>TRBV7-3|NA|TRBJ2-1|12
CASGQGGDEQFF
>TRBV10-3|NA|TRBJ1-2|14
CAISESTGLWGYTF
>TRBV4-1|NA|TRBJ1-3|15
CASSPWQDSGNTIYF
>TRBV7-2|NA|TRBJ1-2|14
CASSLTGRSDGYTF
>TRBV7-3|NA|TRBJ2-5|15
CASSPLAGPQETQYF
>TRBV27|NA|TRBJ1-4|14
CASSPDRGNEKLFF
>TRBV30|NA|TRBJ1-4|14
CAWRTTGNLGKLFF
>TRBV29-1|NA|TRBJ1-1|14
CSVDRTGAGTEAFF
>TRBV7-3|NA|TRBJ2-5|15
CASSRTSGEQETQYF
>TRBV29-1|NA|TRBJ2-1|15
CSVTSAGVAGNEQFF
>TRBV6-5|NA|TRBJ1-2|12
CASSRTGQGYTF
>TRBV15|NA|TRBJ2-1|19
CATSRVLGTAGTSSHEQFF
>TRBV5-1|few|TRBJ2-1|15
CASSFASGGKDEQFF
>TRBV5-1|NA|TRBJ1-1|15
CASSLGWGANTEAFF
>TRBV28|once|TRBJ1-5|17
CASSSGTGGGSNQPQHF
>TRBV4-2|NA|TRBJ2-3|15
CASSPAGEGTDTQYF
>TRBV6-2/TRBV6-3|NA|TRBJ1-1|15
CASSLIQGMNTEAFF
>TRBV10-3|NA|TRBJ2-2|17
CAIKILAGGGNTGELFF
>TRBV7-2|NA|TRBJ2-5|14
CASSLMGGKETQYF
>TRBV6-1|NA|TRBJ2-1|18
CASSEFSAGSSSYNEQFF
>TRBV6-5|NA|TRBJ2-5|15
CASSYSRRDQETQYF
>TRBV14|NA|TRBJ2-3|13
CASSWRGTDTQYF
>TRBV30|NA|TRBJ2-5|13
CAWGRQGRETQYF
>TRBV4-2|NA|TRBJ1-2|15
CASSQDRQGNYGYTF
>TRBV14|few|TRBJ2-7|15
CASSQDHGRGFEQYF
>TRBV27|NA|TRBJ1-1|17
CASSFNRGPGVNTEAFF
>TRBV5-1|NA|TRBJ2-1|16
CASSPAVTSANNEQFF
>TRBV18|NA|TRBJ1-3|19
CASSPGSWTGPAGGNTIYF
>TRBV28|NA|TRBJ2-1|13
CASSLDRGNEQFF
>TRBV7-9|few|TRBJ2-1|15
CASSPRGQGGNEQFF
>TRBV7-9|NA|TRBJ1-2|12
CASTHGQGGYTF
>TRBV5-1|NA|TRBJ2-7|13
CASSLDRVYEQYF
>TRBV6-1|NA|TRBJ1-2|13
CASSDSLTGGYTF
>TRBV2|NA|TRBJ1-5|15
CASRNDRSPNQPQHF
>TRBV28|NA|TRBJ1-5|17
CASTPGQATQGNQPQHF
>TRBV6-2/TRBV6-3|NA|TRBJ2-3|15
CASSYEGGHIDTQYF
>TRBV28|NA|TRBJ2-7|15
CASSSWVAGVYEQYF
>TRBV4-1|NA|TRBJ1-4|16
CASSLQQGKGDEKLFF
>TRBV5-4|NA|TRBJ1-6|17
CASSLDTGQGARSPLHF